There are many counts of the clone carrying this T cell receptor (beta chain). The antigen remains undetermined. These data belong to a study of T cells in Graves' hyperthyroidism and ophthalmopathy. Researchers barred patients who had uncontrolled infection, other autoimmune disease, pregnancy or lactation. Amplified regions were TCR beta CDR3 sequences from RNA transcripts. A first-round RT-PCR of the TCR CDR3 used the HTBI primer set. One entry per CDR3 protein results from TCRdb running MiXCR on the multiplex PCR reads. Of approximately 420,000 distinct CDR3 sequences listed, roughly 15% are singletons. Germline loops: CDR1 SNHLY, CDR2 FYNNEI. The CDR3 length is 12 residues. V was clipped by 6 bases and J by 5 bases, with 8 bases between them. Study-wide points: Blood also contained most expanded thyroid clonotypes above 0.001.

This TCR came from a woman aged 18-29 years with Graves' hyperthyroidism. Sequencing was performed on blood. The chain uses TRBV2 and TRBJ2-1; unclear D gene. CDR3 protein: CASSLEDNEQFF. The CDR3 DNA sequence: TGTGCCAGCAGCCTAGAGGACAATGAGCAGTTCTTC.